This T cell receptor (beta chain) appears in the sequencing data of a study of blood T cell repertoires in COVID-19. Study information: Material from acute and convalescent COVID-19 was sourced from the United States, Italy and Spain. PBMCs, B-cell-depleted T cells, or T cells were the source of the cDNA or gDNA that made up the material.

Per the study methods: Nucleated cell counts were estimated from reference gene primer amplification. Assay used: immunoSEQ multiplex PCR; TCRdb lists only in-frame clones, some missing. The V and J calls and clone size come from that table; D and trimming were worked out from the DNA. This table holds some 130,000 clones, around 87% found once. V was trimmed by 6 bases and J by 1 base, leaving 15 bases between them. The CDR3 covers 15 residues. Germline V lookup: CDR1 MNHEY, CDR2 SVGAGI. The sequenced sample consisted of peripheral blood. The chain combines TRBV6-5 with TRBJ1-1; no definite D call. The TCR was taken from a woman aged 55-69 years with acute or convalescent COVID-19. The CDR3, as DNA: TGTGCCAGCAGAGCAGACCCGCTAGGGAACACTGAAGCTTTCTTT. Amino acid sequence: CASRADPLGNTEAFF.